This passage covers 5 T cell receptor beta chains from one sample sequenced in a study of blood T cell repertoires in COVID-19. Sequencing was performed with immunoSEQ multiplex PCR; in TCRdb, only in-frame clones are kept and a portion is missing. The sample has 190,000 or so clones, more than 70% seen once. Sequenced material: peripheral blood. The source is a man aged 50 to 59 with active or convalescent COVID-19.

The CDR3 DNA is TGCGCCAGCAGCTTGGCCGCAGGGGCGATCGGCTACACCTTC. It yields the protein CASSLAAGAIGYTF. V gene TRBV5-1 combines with J gene TRBJ1-2; a weak D match, TRBD1 (6 bases). The V and J ends lost 0 bases and 8 bases respectively, with 14 bases between them. This CDR3 contains 14 residues. CDR1 and CDR2 (germline): SGHRS, YFSETQ.

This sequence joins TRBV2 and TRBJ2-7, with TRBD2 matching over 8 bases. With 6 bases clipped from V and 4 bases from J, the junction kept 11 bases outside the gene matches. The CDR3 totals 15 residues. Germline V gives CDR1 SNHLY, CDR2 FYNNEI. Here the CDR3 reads CASREPSGSRYEQYF. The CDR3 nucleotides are TGTGCCAGCAGAGAACCGAGCGGGAGCAGGTACGAGCAGTACTTC.

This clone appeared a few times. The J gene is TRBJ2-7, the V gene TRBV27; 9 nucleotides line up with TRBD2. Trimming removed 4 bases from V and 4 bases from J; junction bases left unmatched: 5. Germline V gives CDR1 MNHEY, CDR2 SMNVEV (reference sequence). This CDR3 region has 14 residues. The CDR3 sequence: CASSSLAGLYEQYF. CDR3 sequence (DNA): TGTGCCAGCAGTTCTCTAGCGGGACTATACGAGCAGTACTTC.

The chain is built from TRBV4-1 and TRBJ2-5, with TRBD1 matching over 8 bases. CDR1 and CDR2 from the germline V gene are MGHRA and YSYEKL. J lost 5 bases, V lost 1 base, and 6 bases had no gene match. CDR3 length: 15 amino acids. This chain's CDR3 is CASSQAQGAGETQYF. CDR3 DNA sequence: TGCGCCAGCAGCCAAGCCCAGGGGGCGGGGGAGACCCAGTACTTC.

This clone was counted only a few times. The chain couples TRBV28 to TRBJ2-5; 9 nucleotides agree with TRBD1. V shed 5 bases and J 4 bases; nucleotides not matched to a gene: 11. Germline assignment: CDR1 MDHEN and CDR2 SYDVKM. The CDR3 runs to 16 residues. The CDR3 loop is CASSTRTGGTGETQYF. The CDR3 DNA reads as TGTGCCAGCAGTACCCGAACAGGGGGCACGGGAGAGACCCAGTACTTC.